At least ten counts were recorded for the clone carrying this T cell receptor beta chain. Its target is not known. This record belongs to a study of early T cells in non-severe SARS-CoV-2 infection. Study in general: Sequencing input comprised bulk RNA from unsorted whole blood; chain pairing was not available.

Germline values: CDR1 MNHEY, CDR2 SVGEGT. Trimming pared 5 bases from V and 0 bases from J, leaving 8 bases between. This CDR3 has 15 residues. TCRdb analysed the 5' RACE reads with MiXCR anew, one entry per CDR3 protein. The sample lists 50,000 or so distinct CDR3 sequences; approximately 13% were seen once. Study observations and caveats: There was a bias toward anti-spike CD8 responses in VDJdb matching, which missed private and CD4 specificities.

J is TRBJ2-6 and V is TRBV6-2 or TRBV6-3; D is ambiguous. The sample was whole blood. The source of this sequence is an adult who was a healthcare worker with PCR-confirmed SARS-CoV-2 infection or an uninfected control (not recorded which). The CDR3 nucleotides read TGTGCCAGCAGTACCCCCCGCTCTGGGGCCAACGTCCTGACTTTC. Translated: CASSTPRSGANVLTF.